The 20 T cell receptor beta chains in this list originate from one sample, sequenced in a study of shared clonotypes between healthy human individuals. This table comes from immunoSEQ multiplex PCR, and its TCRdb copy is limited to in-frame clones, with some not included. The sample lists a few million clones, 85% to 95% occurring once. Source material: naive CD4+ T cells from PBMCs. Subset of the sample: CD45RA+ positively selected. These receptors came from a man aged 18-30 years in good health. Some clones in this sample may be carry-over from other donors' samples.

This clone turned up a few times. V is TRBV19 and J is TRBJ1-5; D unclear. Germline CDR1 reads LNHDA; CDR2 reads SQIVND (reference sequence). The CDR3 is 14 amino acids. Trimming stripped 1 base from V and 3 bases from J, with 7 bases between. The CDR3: CASSIAGNNQPQHF. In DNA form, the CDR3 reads TGTGCCAGTAGTATAGCTGGGAACAATCAGCCCCAGCATTTT.

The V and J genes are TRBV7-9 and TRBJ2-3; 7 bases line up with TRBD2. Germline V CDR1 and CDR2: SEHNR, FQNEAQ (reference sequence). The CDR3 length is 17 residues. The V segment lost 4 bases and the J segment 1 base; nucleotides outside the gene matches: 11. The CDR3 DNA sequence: TGTGCCAGCAGCTCCCTCTTTGGGGGGGAGGGCACAGATACGCAGTATTTT. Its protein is CASSSLFGGEGTDTQYF.

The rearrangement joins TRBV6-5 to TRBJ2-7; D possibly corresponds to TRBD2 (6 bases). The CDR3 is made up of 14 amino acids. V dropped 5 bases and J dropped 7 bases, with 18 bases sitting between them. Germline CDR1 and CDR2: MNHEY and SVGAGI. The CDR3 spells CASSTRLDDGEQYF. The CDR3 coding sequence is TGTGCCAGCAGTACCCGACTAGATGACGGGGAGCAGTACTTC.

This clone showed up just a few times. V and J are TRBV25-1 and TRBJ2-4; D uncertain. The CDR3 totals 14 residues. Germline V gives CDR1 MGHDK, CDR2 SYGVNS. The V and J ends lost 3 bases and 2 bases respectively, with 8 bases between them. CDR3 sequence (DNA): TGTGCCAGCAGTGATCTCGGGTCCAAAAACATTCAGTACTTC. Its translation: CASSDLGSKNIQYF.

CDR3 loop: CASSKLIGTGGPSYGYTF. CDR3 DNA sequence: TGTGCCAGCAGCAAGTTGATTGGGACAGGGGGACCCTCCTATGGCTACACCTTC. This chain connects TRBV21-1 to TRBJ1-2; the table's D call TRBD1 went unverified against the DNA. TRBV21-1 is deemed a pseudogene. The length of the CDR3 is 18 residues.

CDR3 nucleotide sequence: TGCGCCAGCAGCTTGGGGCACAGTAACTATGGCTACACCTTC. Translated: CASSLGHSNYGYTF. The chain couples TRBV5-1 to TRBJ1-2; D not resolved. Germline loops: CDR1 SGHRS, CDR2 YFSETQ. CDR3 length equals 14 residues. Trimming took 0 bases from V and 1 from J, leaving 7 bases between them.

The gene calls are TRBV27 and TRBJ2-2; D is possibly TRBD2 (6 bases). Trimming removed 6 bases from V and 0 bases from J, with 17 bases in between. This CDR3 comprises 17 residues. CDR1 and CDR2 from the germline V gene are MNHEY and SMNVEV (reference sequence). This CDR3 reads CASRRTAGYANTGELFF. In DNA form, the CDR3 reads TGTGCCAGCAGAAGGACCGCGGGGTACGCGAACACCGGGGAGCTGTTTTTT.

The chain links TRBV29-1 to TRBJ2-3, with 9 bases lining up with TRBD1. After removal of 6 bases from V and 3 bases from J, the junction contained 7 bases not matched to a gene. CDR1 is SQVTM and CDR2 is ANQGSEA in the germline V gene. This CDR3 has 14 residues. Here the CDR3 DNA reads TGCAGCGTGAACCGGGACAGGGCTACAGATACGCAGTATTTT. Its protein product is CSVNRDRATDTQYF.

The CDR3 here is CASSPRGASGRTMYNEQFF. Written as DNA, the CDR3 is TGTGCCAGCAGCCCCCGCGGGGCTAGCGGGAGAACAATGTACAATGAGCAGTTCTTC. The chain combines TRBV11-2 with TRBJ2-1, with 10 bases fitting TRBD2. The CDR3 is 19 amino acids. Germline-derived CDR1 and CDR2 are SGHAT and FQNNGV. Trimming cost V 5 bases and J 4 bases; bases outside gene matches: 17.

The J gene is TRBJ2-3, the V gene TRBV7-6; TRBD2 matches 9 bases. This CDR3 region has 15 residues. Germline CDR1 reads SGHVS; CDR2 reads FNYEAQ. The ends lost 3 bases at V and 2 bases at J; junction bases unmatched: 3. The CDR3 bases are TGTGCCAGCAGCTTGACTAGCGGAGCCACAGATACGCAGTATTTT. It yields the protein CASSLTSGATDTQYF.

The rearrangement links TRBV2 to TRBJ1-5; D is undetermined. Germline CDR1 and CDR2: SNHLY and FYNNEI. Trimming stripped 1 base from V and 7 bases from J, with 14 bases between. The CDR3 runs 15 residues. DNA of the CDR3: TGTGCCAGCAGTGAAGATCGGGCCGTCAGACAGCCCCAGCATTTT. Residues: CASSEDRAVRQPQHF.

The DNA for the CDR3 is TGTGCCATCAGTGACTTGGCAGCCCCGACCGGGGAGCTGTTTTTT. Amino acids: CAISDLAAPTGELFF. This chain connects TRBV10-3 to TRBJ2-2; D remains unclear. From germline, CDR1 is ENHRY and CDR2 SYGVKD. Trimming removed 3 bases from V and 5 bases from J, with 13 bases in between. The CDR3 sequence is 15 residues long.

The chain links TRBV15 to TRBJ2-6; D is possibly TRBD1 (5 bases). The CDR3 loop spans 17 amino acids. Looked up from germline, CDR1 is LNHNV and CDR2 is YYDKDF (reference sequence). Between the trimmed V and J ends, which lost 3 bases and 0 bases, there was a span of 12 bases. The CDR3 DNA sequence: TGTGCCACCAGCAGCGACCAGGGCCTCTCTGGGGCCAACGTCCTGACTTTC. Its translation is CATSSDQGLSGANVLTF. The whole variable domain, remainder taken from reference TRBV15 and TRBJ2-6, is DAMVIQNPRYQVTQFGKPVTLSCSQTLNHNVMYWYQQKSSQAPKLLFHYYDKDFNNEADTPDNFQSRRPNTSFCFLDIRSPGLGDTAMYLCATSSDQGLSGANVLTFGAGSRLTVL.

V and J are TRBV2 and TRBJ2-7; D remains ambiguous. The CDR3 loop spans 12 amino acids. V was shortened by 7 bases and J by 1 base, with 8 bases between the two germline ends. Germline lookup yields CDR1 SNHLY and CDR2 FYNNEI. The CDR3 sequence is CASKRTSYEQYF. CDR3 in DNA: TGTGCCAGCAAACGGACGTCCTACGAGCAGTACTTC.

In DNA form, the CDR3 reads TGCAGCGTTGAAACGGGGGATGTCTTCGGCTACACCTTC. Translation: CSVETGDVFGYTF. V gene TRBV29-1 combines with J gene TRBJ1-2; D is perhaps TRBD1 (5 bases). The CDR3 loop spans 13 amino acids. Germline values: CDR1 SQVTM, CDR2 ANQGSEA. The germline V and J ends were trimmed by 2 bases and 8 bases, with 15 bases remaining between them. The complete variable domain, with remaining parts taken from reference TRBV29-1 and TRBJ1-2, reads SAVISQKPSRDICQRGTSLTIQCQVDSQVTMMFWYRQQPGQSLTLIATANQGSEATYESGFVIDKFPISRPNLTFSTLTVSNMSPEDSSIYLCSVETGDVFGYTFGSGTRLTVV.

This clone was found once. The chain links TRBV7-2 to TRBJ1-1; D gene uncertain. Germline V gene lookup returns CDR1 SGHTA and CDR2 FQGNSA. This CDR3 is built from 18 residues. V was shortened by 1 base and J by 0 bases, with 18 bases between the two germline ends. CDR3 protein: CASSLVPFNLAVNTEAFF. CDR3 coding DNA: TGTGCCAGCAGCTTAGTACCCTTTAACCTGGCGGTGAACACTGAAGCTTTCTTT.

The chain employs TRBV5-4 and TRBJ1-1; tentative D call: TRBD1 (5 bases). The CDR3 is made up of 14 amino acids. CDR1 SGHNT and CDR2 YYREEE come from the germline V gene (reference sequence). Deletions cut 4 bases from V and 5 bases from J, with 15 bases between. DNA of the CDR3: TGTGCCAGCAGCCCCGGGGGGAGAGGGACTGAAGCTTTCTTT. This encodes CASSPGGRGTEAFF. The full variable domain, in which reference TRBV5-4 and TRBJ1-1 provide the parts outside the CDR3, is ETGVTQSPTHLIKTRGQQVTLRCSSQSGHNTVSWYQQALGQGPQFIFQYYREEENGRGNFPPRFSGLQFPNYSSELNVNALELDDSALYLCASSPGGRGTEAFFGQGTRLTVV.

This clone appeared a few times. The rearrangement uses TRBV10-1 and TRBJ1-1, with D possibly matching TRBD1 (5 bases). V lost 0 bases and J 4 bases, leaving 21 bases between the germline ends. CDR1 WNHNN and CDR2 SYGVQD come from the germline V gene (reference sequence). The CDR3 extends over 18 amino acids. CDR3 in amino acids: CASSESFYAGDVGTEAFF. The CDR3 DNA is TGCGCCAGCAGTGAGTCGTTCTACGCGGGGGACGTGGGCACTGAAGCTTTCTTT.

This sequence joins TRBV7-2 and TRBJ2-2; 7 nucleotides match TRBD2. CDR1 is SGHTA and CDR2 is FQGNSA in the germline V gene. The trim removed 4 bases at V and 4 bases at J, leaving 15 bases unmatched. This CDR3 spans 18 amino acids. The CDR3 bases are TGTGCCAGCAGCTCAACTTCGGGCGGGAGCTGGGGCACCGGGGAGCTGTTTTTT. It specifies CASSSTSGGSWGTGELFF.

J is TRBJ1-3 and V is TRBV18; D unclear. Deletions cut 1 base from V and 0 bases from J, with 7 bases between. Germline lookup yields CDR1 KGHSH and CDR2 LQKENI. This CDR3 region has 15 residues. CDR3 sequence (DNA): TGTGCCAGCTCACCACTGGTAAACTCTGGAAACACCATATATTTT. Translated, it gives CASSPLVNSGNTIYF.